The clone carrying this TCR beta chain came up a few times. Its antigen is not known. After isolation, RNA underwent reverse transcription to generate cDNA as the sequencing template. Repertoires were generated with immunoSEQ multiplex PCR, while TCRdb's copy carries only in-frame clones and drops some. The table shows some 200,000 clones, with just over 55% occurring only once. This entry comes from a study of CD8+ T cells in alopecia areata. General study points: In patients, TCRs were shared less clearly than in mice, and HLA may possibly be involved.

The ends were cut back, 2 bases at V and 8 bases at J, with 9 bases in the middle. The germline gives CDR1 SQVTM, CDR2 ANQGSEA. The CDR3 runs 11 residues. Both CD4+ and CD8+ T cells were separated by sorting PBMCs. Sequencing input: CD8+ T cells sorted from blood. The receptor comes from a human donor in good health. The V and J genes are TRBV29-1 and TRBJ1-1; D not resolved. This CDR3 is CSVEIGTEAFF. The CDR3 nucleotides are TGCAGCGTTGAAATAGGAACCGAAGCTTTCTTT.